The TCR beta chain described here comes from a study of cytomegalovirus exposure and HLA in healthy donors. Germline V gives CDR1 SGHDT, CDR2 YYEEEE. The CDR3 runs to 14 residues. V dropped 0 bases and J dropped 3 bases, with 9 bases sitting between them. Primers included in the PCR were 60 Vbeta and 13 Jbeta primers. Generated by immunoSEQ multiplex PCR, the TCRdb table keeps only in-frame clones and is missing some. The top ten clones hold 3% of a sample with 55,000 to 85,000 clones, 55% to 70% of them seen once. This sequence was found in a woman between 45 and 60 years old in good health and CMV-seronegative. V gene TRBV5-6 combines with J gene TRBJ2-5; D remains ambiguous. Sequencing was performed on PBMCs. The CDR3 sequence is CASSLDRIEETQYF. Written as DNA, the CDR3 is TGTGCCAGCAGCTTGGACAGAATAGAAGAGACCCAGTACTTC.